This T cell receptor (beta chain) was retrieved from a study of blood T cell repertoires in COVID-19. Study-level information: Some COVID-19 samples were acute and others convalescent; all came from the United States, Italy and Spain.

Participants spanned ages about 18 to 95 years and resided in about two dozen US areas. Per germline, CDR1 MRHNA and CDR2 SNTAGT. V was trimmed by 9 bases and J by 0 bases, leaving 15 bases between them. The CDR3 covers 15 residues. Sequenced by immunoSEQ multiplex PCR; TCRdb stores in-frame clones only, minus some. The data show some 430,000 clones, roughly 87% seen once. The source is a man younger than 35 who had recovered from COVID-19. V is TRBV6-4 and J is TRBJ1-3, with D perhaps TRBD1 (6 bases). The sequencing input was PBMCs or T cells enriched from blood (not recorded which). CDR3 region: CARTQDSISGNTIYF. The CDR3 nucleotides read TGTGCCAGGACTCAGGACAGCATCTCTGGAAACACCATATATTTT.